Each of the 18 T cell receptor beta chains below was sequenced from the same sample in a study of T cells in Graves' hyperthyroidism and ophthalmopathy. The source material, RNA transcripts, was used to amplify TCR beta CDR3 regions. Carried out on the TCR CDR3, a first-round RT-PCR used the HTBI primer set. TCRdb called the multiplex PCR reads again in MiXCR, with one record for every CDR3 protein. The data contain approximately 420,000 distinct CDR3 sequences, roughly 15% of them singletons. Sequencing used blood. The receptors were gathered from a woman aged 18-29 years with Graves' hyperthyroidism.

In its sample, this clonotype was seen a few times. The chain uses TRBV10-1 and TRBJ1-2, with a weak D call TRBD1 (5 bases). Between the trimmed V and J ends, which lost 4 bases and 7 bases, there was a span of 19 bases. Germline CDR1 is WNHNN and CDR2 is SYGVQD (reference sequence). CDR3 size: 15 residues. The CDR3 DNA is TGCGCCAGCAGTGCCCACCGGGACGTGGGGGTTGGCTACACCTTC. Amino acid sequence: CASSAHRDVGVGYTF.

This clonotype was picked up many times. V usage is TRBV15 and J usage is TRBJ2-2, with 7 bases that match TRBD1. Germline CDR1 LNHNV, CDR2 YYDKDF (reference sequence). V lost 5 bases and J lost 1; bases outside the gene matches: 7. This CDR3 is built from 16 residues. Here the CDR3 reads CATSEDRAVNTGELFF. The CDR3, as DNA: TGTGCCACCAGCGAAGACAGGGCAGTGAACACCGGGGAGCTGTTTTTT.

Regarding this clonotype: Possible read error: a much larger clone is one base away. The J gene is TRBJ2-1, the V gene TRBV12-3 or TRBV12-4, with D perhaps TRBD1 (6 bases). The CDR3 extends over 15 amino acids. In DNA form, the CDR3 reads TGTGCCAACAGTTCCCCTATGACAGGCTACAATGAGCAGTTCTTC. This gives the protein CANSSPMTGYNEQFF.

This chain connects TRBV4-1 to TRBJ2-1; D gene ambiguous. Germline-derived CDR1 and CDR2 are MGHRA and YSYEKL. The CDR3 has 16 residues. The ends were cut back, 0 bases at V and 2 bases at J, with 11 bases in the middle. CDR3 nucleotide sequence: TGCGCCAGCAGCCAAGATCGAGTAGTCCCCTACAATGAGCAGTTCTTC. Its translation: CASSQDRVVPYNEQFF.

This clonotype appeared many times. The CDR3 here is CASSYSQGLAINEQFF. In DNA, the CDR3 is TGTGCCAGCAGTTACTCCCAGGGACTAGCGATCAATGAGCAGTTCTTC. V gene TRBV6-6 combines with J gene TRBJ2-1; 10 bases agree with TRBD2. Germline-derived CDR1 and CDR2 are MNHNY and SVGAGI (reference sequence). Germline trimming cut 0 bases from V and 6 bases from J; bases unmatched to any gene: 5. The CDR3 is made up of 16 amino acids.

This clonotype was detected a few times. The chain uses TRBV20-1 and TRBJ1-2; 7 bases are shared with TRBD1. Germline V gives CDR1 DFQATT, CDR2 SNEGSKA (reference sequence). The CDR3 runs to 14 residues. Trimming at V came to 6 bases and at J to 4 bases, leaving 11 bases not matched to a gene. CDR3 amino acids: CSAPRQGLVYGYTF. DNA for the CDR3: TGCAGTGCCCCTAGACAGGGCCTCGTCTATGGCTACACCTTC.

This clonotype was recorded at least ten times. The chain employs TRBV4-1 and TRBJ2-1, with D maybe TRBD2 (6 bases). Germline loops: CDR1 MGHRA, CDR2 YSYEKL. V was pared by 0 bases and J by 0 bases, with 12 bases between. The CDR3 is 17 amino acids. This CDR3 reads CASSQDPAGHSYNEQFF. The CDR3 DNA reads TGCGCCAGCAGCCAAGATCCAGCGGGCCACTCCTACAATGAGCAGTTCTTC.

This clonotype was counted between two and nine times. The V call is TRBV5-1, the J call TRBJ2-7; D is uncertain. Germline CDR1 is SGHRS and CDR2 is YFSETQ. Trimming removed 4 bases at V and 0 bases at J, with 11 bases between. CDR3 length equals 14 residues. CDR3 bases: TGCGCCAGCAGCCAGTCCGGGCCCTCCTACGAGCAGTACTTC. Its translation: CASSQSGPSYEQYF.

This clonotype was seen only a few times. The genes are TRBV28 and TRBJ1-1; possible D gene TRBD1, 6 bases. Trimming took off 4 bases at V and 4 bases at J, with 10 bases between the two ends. The germline V gene encodes CDR1 MDHEN and CDR2 SYDVKM. CDR3 length: 13 amino acids. CDR3 amino acids: CASSSQGATEAFF. Here the CDR3 DNA reads TGTGCCAGCAGTTCACAGGGCGCCACTGAAGCTTTCTTT.

The chain couples TRBV19 to TRBJ1-2, with D possibly TRBD1 on 5 matching bases. The CDR3 is 15 amino acids. V gave up 4 bases and J gave up 8 bases, with 20 bases separating them. Germline loops: CDR1 LNHDA, CDR2 SQIVND (reference sequence). The CDR3 reads CASSTPGLPREGYTF. CDR3 nucleotide sequence: TGTGCCAGTAGTACCCCGGGACTCCCAAGGGAGGGCTACACCTTC.

The genes are TRBV5-6 and TRBJ2-7; D is undetermined. The V end lost 4 bases, the J end lost 3 bases, and 11 bases lay between the germline ends. The CDR3 contains 13 residues. Per germline, CDR1 SGHDT and CDR2 YYEEEE. CDR3 in amino acids: CASSPRLGYEQYF. In DNA, the CDR3 is TGTGCCAGCAGCCCGAGACTCGGCTACGAGCAGTACTTC.

As regards this clonotype: With a much larger clone just one base away, this may be a read error. The rearrangement joins TRBV12-3 or TRBV12-4 to TRBJ2-2; D unresolved. The CDR3 is 14 residues long. The CDR3 protein is CVSSPDLYTGELFF. CDR3 in DNA: TGTGTCAGCAGTCCCGACTTGTACACCGGGGAGCTGTTTTTT.

There are many counts of this clonotype. The chain employs TRBV7-9 and TRBJ2-3; D may be TRBD1 (6 bases). The V gene lost 1 base and the J gene lost 0 bases, with 11 bases spanning the gap. The CDR3 spans 16 residues. Germline CDR1 SEHNR, CDR2 FQNEAQ (reference sequence). CDR3 in amino acids: CASSLVGQASTDTQYF. As DNA, the CDR3 is TGTGCCAGCAGCTTAGTGGGACAAGCAAGCACAGATACGCAGTATTTT.

This clonotype was found a few times. This chain uses TRBV19 with TRBJ1-2, with D unclear. CDR3 length equals 15 residues. Germline lookup yields CDR1 LNHDA and CDR2 SQIVND (reference sequence). V lost 3 bases and J 2 bases, leaving 13 bases between the germline ends. As DNA, the CDR3 is TGTGCCAGTAGTATGAGACGGGAACTAAACTATGGCTACACCTTC. Amino acid sequence: CASSMRRELNYGYTF.

This clonotype was observed at least ten times. The J gene is TRBJ2-2, the V gene TRBV27; D not resolved. The V gene lost 5 bases and the J gene lost 1 base, with 17 bases spanning the gap. The CDR3 contains 17 residues. Germline V gene data show CDR1 as MNHEY and CDR2 as SMNVEV (reference sequence). The DNA for the CDR3 is TGTGCCAGCAGTCCCAGACCTCTGTCCGTGAACACCGGGGAGCTGTTTTTT. This encodes CASSPRPLSVNTGELFF.

Only a few counts were recorded for this clonotype. This chain connects TRBV5-1 to TRBJ2-2; D may be TRBD1 (5 bases). Germline V gives CDR1 SGHRS, CDR2 YFSETQ. This CDR3 contains 17 residues. V lost 2 bases to trimming and J lost 1 base, with 15 bases between them. DNA for the CDR3: TGCGCCAGCAGCTTAGTCGTAGGTACAGGGAACACCGGGGAGCTGTTTTTT. Amino acids: CASSLVVGTGNTGELFF.

This clonotype appeared many times. V is TRBV2 and J is TRBJ2-4; TRBD1 aligns across 8 bases. J lost 4 bases, V lost 2 bases, and 4 bases had no gene match. The CDR3 covers 15 residues. Germline CDR1 reads SNHLY; CDR2 reads FYNNEI. The CDR3 region is CASSELQGAKNIQYF. The CDR3, as DNA: TGTGCCAGCAGTGAATTGCAGGGGGCTAAAAACATTCAGTACTTC.

This clonotype was recorded many times. The chain couples TRBV28 to TRBJ2-5; 7 bases fit TRBD1. Germline CDR1 reads MDHEN; CDR2 reads SYDVKM. The trim removed 5 bases at V and 5 bases at J, leaving 11 bases unmatched. The CDR3 spans 15 residues. The CDR3 sequence is CASSTTTGNDETQYF. In nucleotides, the CDR3 is TGTGCCAGCAGTACGACGACAGGGAACGATGAGACCCAGTACTTC.